What follows are 25 T cell receptor beta chains derived from one specimen sequenced in a study of CD8 T cells in Susac syndrome. RNA was extracted with the RNeasy kit, and a quantity of roughly 0.5 to 1 ug was reverse transcribed using random hexamers. TCRdb used MiXCR to reprocess the immunoSEQ multiplex PCR reads, holding one entry per CDR3 protein. The sample carries 150,000 to 200,000 distinct CDR3 sequences, less than 95% recorded once. Sequencing was carried out using CD4+ T cells from PBMCs. The source is a human donor in good health.

The rearrangement links TRBV11-2 to TRBJ2-1; 8 bases map to TRBD2. Germline CDR1 and CDR2: SGHAT and FQNNGV. The CDR3 extends over 15 amino acids. The J segment lost 6 bases and the V segment lost 5 bases, leaving 9 bases of the junction unmatched. CDR3 coding DNA: TGTGCCAGCAGCCCCTTGACTAGCGTTCGCAATGAGCAGTTCTTC. Residues: CASSPLTSVRNEQFF.

The chain combines TRBV27 with TRBJ2-5, with D tentatively TRBD1 (7 bases). Trimming shortened V by 4 bases and J by 5 bases, and 11 bases separated the two germline ends. Germline values: CDR1 MNHEY, CDR2 SMNVEV (reference sequence). The CDR3 is 13 amino acids. For the CDR3, the DNA is TGTGCCAGCAGTTCCAGGGGGGATGAGACCCAGTACTTC. Amino acids: CASSSRGDETQYF.

The chain combines TRBV29-1 with TRBJ2-2; 8 bases are a match to TRBD1. This CDR3 is built from 12 residues. The germline CDR1 and CDR2 sequences are SQVTM and ANQGSEA. V gave up 7 bases and J gave up 6 bases; unmatched junction bases: 4. The CDR3 region is CSGIRGPGELFF. CDR3 DNA: TGCAGCGGGATCAGGGGGCCCGGGGAGCTGTTTTTT.

The rearrangement joins TRBV29-1 to TRBJ2-1, with TRBD1 matching 8 bases. Germline CDR1 and CDR2: SQVTM and ANQGSEA. Losses at the gene ends were 6 bases for V and 6 bases for J; bases not matched to a gene: 7. The CDR3 has 13 residues. The CDR3 loop is CSVGQGVANEQFF. The CDR3 DNA reads TGCAGCGTCGGACAGGGTGTGGCCAATGAGCAGTTCTTC.

This sequence joins TRBV3-1 and TRBJ2-3, with TRBD1 identical over 8 bases. J was trimmed by 7 bases and V by 1 base; bases with no gene match: 13. The length of the CDR3 is 17 residues. Germline V lookup: CDR1 LGHDT, CDR2 YNNKEL (reference sequence). CDR3 bases: TGTGCCAGCAGCCAAGGTCACGGACAGGGTCCCGGCAATACGCAGTATTTT. Translating it yields CASSQGHGQGPGNTQYF.

The chain carries TRBV20-1 and TRBJ1-1; D gene unclear. Germline-derived CDR1 and CDR2 are DFQATT and SNEGSKA (reference sequence). There are 12 residues in the CDR3. Between the trimmed V and J ends, which lost 6 bases and 0 bases, there was a span of 8 bases. The CDR3 DNA sequence: TGCAGTGCCGCACGGGTGAACACTGAAGCTTTCTTT. Residues: CSAARVNTEAFF.

The chain recombines TRBV13 with TRBJ2-1; tentatively, D is TRBD1 (6 bases). There are 12 residues in the CDR3. Per germline, CDR1 PRHDT and CDR2 FYEKMQ (reference sequence). The V end was cut by 5 bases, the J end by 14 bases, with 16 bases between. Written as DNA, the CDR3 is TGTGCCAGCAGCCGAGCCTCCGGGACAAAGTTCTTC. Protein sequence: CASSRASGTKFF.

The gene calls are TRBV27 and TRBJ1-5; possible D gene TRBD1, 6 bases. CDR1 and CDR2 from the germline V gene are MNHEY and SMNVEV (reference sequence). The CDR3 is made up of 15 amino acids. The V gene lost 3 bases and the J gene lost 5 bases, with 14 bases spanning the gap. The CDR3 here is CASSLFQGFDQPQHF. In DNA form, the CDR3 reads TGTGCCAGCAGTTTGTTTCAGGGGTTCGATCAGCCCCAGCATTTT.

The chain couples TRBV20-1 to TRBJ1-5; no firm D call. V was clipped by 3 bases and J by 5 bases, with 11 bases between them. There are 13 residues in the CDR3. Per germline, CDR1 DFQATT and CDR2 SNEGSKA (reference sequence). The CDR3 region is CSARGSKDQPQHF. CDR3 in DNA: TGCAGTGCTAGGGGGAGCAAGGATCAGCCCCAGCATTTT.

The chain links TRBV20-1 to TRBJ2-5; 12 bases are a match to TRBD1. The V gene end was trimmed by 1 base and the J gene end by 5 bases; junction bases not matched to a gene: 11. In germline, CDR1 is DFQATT, CDR2 SNEGSKA (reference sequence). This CDR3 region has 17 residues. The CDR3 coding sequence is TGCAGTGCTAGAGCCCCGGCGGGACAGGGGGCTCACGAGACCCAGTACTTC. Translation: CSARAPAGQGAHETQYF.

V usage is TRBV23-1 and J usage is TRBJ1-5; 9 bases agree with TRBD1. TRBV23-1 is an ORF, and what it does is uncertain. CDR3 size: 19 residues. The trim removed 0 bases at V and 4 bases at J, leaving 13 bases unmatched. This chain's CDR3 is CASSQSGDRVILSNQPQHF. Here the CDR3 DNA reads TGCGCCAGCAGTCAATCGGGGGACAGGGTCATTCTGTCGAATCAGCCCCAGCATTTT.

V gene TRBV30 combines with J gene TRBJ2-7; D may correspond to TRBD1 or TRBD2 (6 bases each). Germline CDR1 and CDR2: GTSNPN and SVGIG (reference sequence). The length of the CDR3 is 13 residues. Between the trimmed V and J ends, which lost 8 bases and 6 bases, there was a span of 20 bases. The CDR3 DNA follows: TGTGCCAGTATTGAAGGGGGGAAGGTCGAGCAGTACTTC. It translates to CASIEGGKVEQYF.

The chain combines TRBV15 with TRBJ2-1, with D perhaps matching TRBD1 (7 bases). This CDR3 spans 15 amino acids. Germline V gene data show CDR1 as LNHNV and CDR2 as YYDKDF (reference sequence). The V end lost 3 bases, the J end lost 5 bases, and 14 bases lay between the germline ends. In nucleotides, the CDR3 is TGTGCCACCAGCAGGCGGGACAGTAGAGACAATGAGCAGTTCTTC. Amino acid sequence: CATSRRDSRDNEQFF.

This clonotype was detected once. This rearrangement joins TRBV18 to TRBJ2-3, with D maybe TRBD2 (6 bases). Trimming removed 0 bases from V and 4 bases from J, with 11 bases in between. The germline V gene encodes CDR1 KGHSH and CDR2 LQKENI. This CDR3 is built from 15 residues. The CDR3 protein is CASSPPGGTADTQYF. Written as DNA, the CDR3 is TGTGCCAGCTCACCACCGGGCGGGACCGCAGATACGCAGTATTTT. The variable domain in full, completed from reference TRBV18 and TRBJ2-3, reads NAGVMQNPRHLVRRRGQEARLRCSPMKGHSHVYWYRQLPEEGLKFMVYLQKENIIDESGMPKERFSAEFPKEGPSILRIQQVVRGDSAAYFCASSPPGGTADTQYFGPGTRLTVL.

The chain couples TRBV30 to TRBJ2-1, with 7 bases aligning to TRBD2. V lost 1 base, J lost 3 bases, and 3 bases stayed unmatched. This CDR3 is 14 amino acids long. From germline, CDR1 is GTSNPN and CDR2 SVGIG (reference sequence). The CDR3 nucleotides are TGTGCCTGGAGTGCGGCTAGCGGCTACAATGAGCAGTTCTTC. It yields the protein CAWSAASGYNEQFF.

V is TRBV5-4 and J is TRBJ2-2; 8 bases agree with TRBD2. Germline lookup yields CDR1 SGHNT and CDR2 YYREEE (reference sequence). This CDR3 comprises 14 residues. Trimming removed 5 bases from V and 3 bases from J; junction bases left unmatched: 3. CDR3 nucleotide sequence: TGTGCCAGCAGTCTAGCGGGCTACACCGGGGAGCTGTTTTTT. Translating gives CASSLAGYTGELFF.

The chain uses TRBV6-2 or TRBV6-3 and TRBJ1-2, with D unresolved. V dropped 2 bases and J dropped 0 bases, with 7 bases sitting between them. The CDR3 contains 14 residues. Germline V CDR1 and CDR2: MNHEY, SVGEGT. The CDR3 DNA reads TGTGCCAGCAGTTACAGGCCTACTAACTATGGCTACACCTTC. This gives the protein CASSYRPTNYGYTF.

This clonotype was detected only once. The gene calls are TRBV29-1 and TRBJ2-7, with 9 bases matching TRBD1. The CDR3 has 15 residues. The J segment lost 2 bases and the V segment lost 5 bases, leaving 10 bases of the junction unmatched. CDR1 is SQVTM, CDR2 ANQGSEA, per germline. CDR3 protein: CSVRSNRGPAYEQYF. DNA of the CDR3: TGCAGCGTTCGTTCAAACAGGGGGCCGGCCTACGAGCAGTACTTC.

V usage is TRBV30 and J usage is TRBJ2-3; D perhaps matches TRBD2 (6 bases). CDR1 and CDR2 (germline): GTSNPN, SVGIG (reference sequence). This CDR3 region has 13 residues. V gave up 2 bases and J gave up 6 bases, with 12 bases separating them. In nucleotides, the CDR3 is TGTGCCTGGAGTCCCTCCGGAGGGGATACGCAGTATTTT. Its protein is CAWSPSGGDTQYF. Looking up the rest from reference TRBV30 and TRBJ2-3 gives the full variable domain: SQTIHQWPATLVQPVGSPLSLECTVEGTSNPNLYWYRQAAGRGLQLLFYSVGIGQISSEVPQNLSASRPQDRQFILSSKKLLLSDSGFYLCAWSPSGGDTQYFGPGTRLTVL.

This clonotype was observed once. The rearrangement joins TRBV29-1 to TRBJ2-2, with D unclear. The CDR3 sequence is 10 residues long. Germline values: CDR1 SQVTM, CDR2 ANQGSEA. DNA of the CDR3: TGCAGGGCGCGGACCGGGGAGCTGTTTTTT. Protein: CRARTGELFF.

The rearrangement joins TRBV6-5 to TRBJ2-5, with D tentatively TRBD1 (5 bases). CDR1 is MNHEY, CDR2 SVGAGI, per germline. V gave up 2 bases and J gave up 6 bases, with 25 bases separating them. The CDR3 is made up of 18 amino acids. CDR3 DNA sequence: TGTGCCAGCAGTTACCGCCCAGAAGACAGTCGTATTGGAAAGACCCAGTACTTC. Residues: CASSYRPEDSRIGKTQYF.

The chain links TRBV28 to TRBJ1-5; a possible D gene is TRBD1 (5 bases). Trimming stripped 3 bases from V and 0 bases from J, with 15 bases between. This CDR3 is built from 17 residues. Germline V CDR1 and CDR2: MDHEN, SYDVKM. CDR3 sequence: CASSLFSGGNSNQPQHF. CDR3 bases: TGTGCCAGCAGTTTGTTTTCCGGGGGTAATAGCAATCAGCCCCAGCATTTT.

The gene calls are TRBV5-1 and TRBJ1-2; possibly TRBD1 for D (5 bases). From germline, CDR1 is SGHRS and CDR2 YFSETQ. V dropped 0 bases and J dropped 6 bases, with 18 bases sitting between them. CDR3 length equals 16 residues. In nucleotides, the CDR3 is TGCGCCAGCAGCTTGGTTGGAGACAGTGGTGTGGATGGCTACACCTTC. It encodes CASSLVGDSGVDGYTF.

The chain links TRBV18 to TRBJ2-2; D call uncertain. CDR1 is KGHSH and CDR2 is LQKENI in the germline V gene. The CDR3 covers 12 residues. Trimming took off 2 bases at V and 4 bases at J, with 2 bases between the two ends. The CDR3 reads CASSPFTGELFF. The CDR3 DNA is TGTGCCAGCTCACCATTCACCGGGGAGCTGTTTTTT.

The chain carries TRBV27 and TRBJ2-7; TRBD2 aligns across 11 bases. This CDR3 is 15 amino acids long. The germline CDR1 and CDR2 sequences are MNHEY and SMNVEV (reference sequence). V trimming: 6 bases; J trimming: 2 bases; junction bases outside the gene matches: 6. For the CDR3, the DNA is TGTGCCAGCAGCACCCGACTAGCGGGAACCTACGAGCAGTACTTC. Its translation: CASSTRLAGTYEQYF.